Detailed here is one T cell receptor beta chain. The sample belongs to a study of cytomegalovirus exposure and HLA in healthy donors. Primers: 60 Vbeta forward and 13 Jbeta reverse. Profiling relied on immunoSEQ multiplex PCR, and the TCRdb table lists in-frame clones only, not all of them. The table lists 85,000 to 100,000 clones, approximately 80% of them singletons. The specimen sequenced was PBMCs. This TCR was sampled from a man aged 60-69 years in good health and CMV-seropositive.

The CDR3 reads CASSHGALGANVLTF. As DNA, the CDR3 is TGTGCCAGCAGCCATGGGGCCCTCGGGGCCAACGTCCTGACTTTC. The chain has TRBV7-9 and TRBJ2-6; TRBD1 is a possible D gene (5 bases). Trimming took 5 bases from V and 4 from J, leaving 12 bases between them. Germline V gives CDR1 SEHNR, CDR2 FQNEAQ (reference sequence). There are 15 residues in the CDR3.